One and the same sample provided the 23 T cell receptor beta chains below, sequenced in a study of cytomegalovirus exposure and HLA in healthy donors. In the PCR, 60 Vbeta and 13 Jbeta primers were used. Some clones are missing from TCRdb's copy, which holds only in-frame ones; the method was immunoSEQ multiplex PCR. This sample's table reports fewer than 110,000 clones. Material: PBMCs. The receptors were sampled from a man aged 40-49 years in good health and CMV-seronegative.

The chain joins TRBV5-8 to TRBJ2-3, with D possibly TRBD1 on 6 matching bases. The CDR3 is 16 residues long. V lost 0 bases, J lost 2 bases, and 13 bases lay in between. Per the germline V gene, CDR1 is SGHTS and CDR2 is YDEGEE. CDR3 loop: CASSLGGGVYTDTQYF. CDR3 in DNA: TGTGCCAGCAGCTTGGGAGGGGGAGTCTACACAGATACGCAGTATTTT.

The chain joins TRBV20-1 to TRBJ2-7; D not certain. Germline V lookup: CDR1 DFQATT, CDR2 SNEGSKA (reference sequence). The CDR3 totals 11 residues. V was pared by 6 bases and J by 9 bases, with 15 bases between. DNA for the CDR3: TGCAGTGCGCAAGAGCCCCCGGGGCAGTACTTC. This gives the protein CSAQEPPGQYF.

In DNA form, the CDR3 reads TGTGCCAGCAGCTGGGGACTAGCGGGGAGACAAGAGACCCAGTACTTC. Residues: CASSWGLAGRQETQYF. This chain uses TRBV5-4 with TRBJ2-5; 13 bases are a match to TRBD2. This CDR3 spans 16 amino acids. V lost 3 bases, J lost 2 bases, and 4 bases stayed unmatched. The germline V gene encodes CDR1 SGHNT and CDR2 YYREEE (reference sequence). The variable domain in full, with the rest retrieved from reference TRBV5-4 and TRBJ2-5, is ETGVTQSPTHLIKTRGQQVTLRCSSQSGHNTVSWYQQALGQGPQFIFQYYREEENGRGNFPPRFSGLQFPNYSSELNVNALELDDSALYLCASSWGLAGRQETQYFGPGTRLLVL.

The chain joins TRBV2 to TRBJ2-7; 10 nucleotides match TRBD1. With 6 bases clipped from V and 2 bases from J, the junction kept 4 bases outside the gene matches. Germline values: CDR1 SNHLY, CDR2 FYNNEI. The CDR3 spans 14 residues. The CDR3 DNA reads TGTGCCAGCAGCCGGGACAGGGGCCCCTACGAGCAGTACTTC. Amino acids: CASSRDRGPYEQYF.

CDR3 region: CSVAETGRTEAFF. The CDR3 DNA reads TGCAGCGTGGCGGAGACAGGGCGCACTGAAGCTTTCTTT. The genes are TRBV29-1 and TRBJ1-1; 7 bases align to TRBD1. V lost 6 bases and J lost 4; bases outside the gene matches: 8. The CDR3 is made up of 13 amino acids. Germline assignment: CDR1 SQVTM and CDR2 ANQGSEA.

This rearrangement joins TRBV30 to TRBJ2-7; TRBD1 matches 8 bases. This CDR3 contains 16 residues. V dropped 4 bases and J dropped 6; count of bases not matched to a gene: 17. Germline V gives CDR1 GTSNPN, CDR2 SVGIG (reference sequence). CDR3 amino acids: CAWTPLPRTGNGEQYF. Here the CDR3 DNA reads TGTGCCTGGACCCCCCTTCCCCGGACAGGGAATGGCGAGCAGTACTTC.

CDR3 in amino acids: CASSLYAVQFF. DNA for the CDR3: TGTGCCAGCAGTTTATACGCGGTGCAGTTCTTC. J is TRBJ2-1 and V is TRBV28, with no clear D. V gave up 1 base and J gave up 12 bases, with 7 bases separating them. The germline V gene has CDR1 MDHEN and CDR2 SYDVKM. The length of the CDR3 is 11 residues.

The CDR3 region is CASSPGDRSIAIYF. CDR3 bases: TGTGCCAGCAGCCCCGGGGACAGGAGTATAGCCATATATTTT. The V and J genes are TRBV6-1 and TRBJ1-3; the match to TRBD1 covers 8 bases. This CDR3 region has 14 residues. J lost 11 bases, V lost 6 bases, and 12 bases had no gene match. The germline V gene has CDR1 MNHNS and CDR2 SASEGT.

The chain combines TRBV5-6 with TRBJ2-5; D may be TRBD2 (5 bases). Germline values: CDR1 SGHDT, CDR2 YYEEEE. The CDR3 runs 16 residues. V lost 0 bases and J lost 4, with 16 bases in between. The CDR3 DNA reads TGTGCCAGCAGCTTGGGCCTAGGAGGCTCAACAGAGACCCAGTACTTC. Translated: CASSLGLGGSTETQYF.

This chain connects TRBV10-3 to TRBJ1-5; D perhaps matches TRBD1 (6 bases). This CDR3 region has 13 residues. Between the trimmed V and J ends, which lost 10 bases and 5 bases, there was a span of 15 bases. The germline V gene has CDR1 ENHRY and CDR2 SYGVKD. CDR3 amino acids: CATNRDGDQPQHF. The CDR3 nucleotides are TGTGCCACTAACAGGGATGGGGATCAGCCCCAGCATTTT.

This chain connects TRBV2 to TRBJ1-2, with D tentatively TRBD1 (6 bases). CDR1 is SNHLY, CDR2 FYNNEI, per germline. V lost 5 bases to trimming and J lost 0 bases, with 10 bases between them. The CDR3 runs to 14 residues. CDR3: CASSRRTANYGYTF. CDR3 nucleotide sequence: TGTGCCAGCAGTCGACGGACAGCTAACTATGGCTACACCTTC.

CDR3 in DNA: TGTGCCAGCAGCCCAACCGGGGGAGCAGGGTATGGCTACACCTTC. Translated, it gives CASSPTGGAGYGYTF. The rearrangement uses TRBV7-2 and TRBJ1-2, with D possibly matching TRBD1 (5 bases). The CDR3 is 15 amino acids. The V end was cut by 5 bases, the J end by 5 bases, with 18 bases between. Germline V gene lookup returns CDR1 SGHTA and CDR2 FQGNSA. Full variable domain (rest looked up from reference TRBV7-2 and TRBJ1-2): GAGVSQSPSNKVTEKGKDVELRCDPISGHTALYWYRQSLGQGLEFLIYFQGNSAPDKSGLPSDRFSAERTGGSVSTLTIQRTQQEDSAVYLCASSPTGGAGYGYTFGSGTRLTVV.

V gene TRBV4-2 combines with J gene TRBJ1-2, with no clear D. Between the trimmed V and J ends, which lost 0 bases and 2 bases, there was a span of 16 bases. Per the germline V gene, CDR1 is LGHNA and CDR2 is YNFKEQ. The CDR3 runs to 17 residues. CDR3 loop: CASSQDRSAGGNYGYTF. DNA for the CDR3: TGTGCCAGCAGCCAAGATCGTTCGGCAGGTGGGAACTATGGCTACACCTTC.

The V and J genes are TRBV27 and TRBJ2-2; D remains ambiguous. The CDR3 consists of 13 residues. Germline V lookup: CDR1 MNHEY, CDR2 SMNVEV (reference sequence). Trimming took off 4 bases at V and 1 base at J, with 4 bases between the two ends. The CDR3 sequence is CASSWQNTGELFF. The DNA of the CDR3 is TGTGCCAGCAGTTGGCAGAACACCGGGGAGCTGTTTTTT.

This chain links TRBV6-5 with TRBJ2-1, with 12 bases lining up with TRBD2. This CDR3 spans 16 amino acids. Germline CDR1 and CDR2: MNHEY and SVGAGI. V shed 2 bases, J shed 8 bases, and the junction held 7 bases outside the gene matches. CDR3 region: CASSYAASGREDEQFF. The CDR3 DNA sequence: TGTGCCAGCAGTTACGCCGCTAGCGGGAGGGAGGATGAGCAGTTCTTC.

The V and J genes are TRBV6-5 and TRBJ2-1, with 9 bases that match TRBD2. Looked up from germline, CDR1 is MNHEY and CDR2 is SVGAGI. With V trimmed by 8 bases and J by 7 bases, 9 bases remained unmatched. CDR3 length: 14 amino acids. CDR3 sequence (DNA): TGTGCCAGCCGTGGCGGGGGGGCCCAAAATGAGCAGTTCTTC. It translates to CASRGGGAQNEQFF.

This chain joins TRBV6-5 and TRBJ2-1, with 11 bases aligning to TRBD2. The CDR3 runs to 15 residues. V lost 4 bases and J lost 5; bases outside the gene matches: 4. CDR1 MNHEY and CDR2 SVGAGI come from the germline V gene. This chain's CDR3 is CASSLAGGPHNEQFF. The CDR3 DNA reads TGTGCCAGCAGTTTAGCGGGGGGGCCCCACAATGAGCAGTTCTTC.

The V and J genes are TRBV4-3 and TRBJ2-1; D is uncertain. Germline CDR1 and CDR2: LGHNA and YSLEER. V was cut by 0 bases and J by 3 bases, with 9 bases left in between. This CDR3 comprises 15 residues. The CDR3: CASSQDLYSYNEQFF. CDR3 nucleotides: TGCGCCAGCAGCCAAGATTTGTATAGCTACAATGAGCAGTTCTTC.

This chain uses TRBV6-1 with TRBJ1-2; 9 nucleotides agree with TRBD1. CDR3 length: 13 residues. CDR1 is MNHNS and CDR2 is SASEGT in the germline V gene. The V and J ends lost 4 bases and 7 bases, in that order; junction bases with no gene match: 4. CDR3 bases: TGTGCCAGCAGTGGGACAGGGGAGGGTGGCTACACCTTC. Protein product: CASSGTGEGGYTF.

The chain uses TRBV6-5 and TRBJ2-7, with 7 bases that match TRBD1. The length of the CDR3 is 15 residues. V dropped 7 bases and J dropped 2; count of bases not matched to a gene: 11. Germline CDR1 is MNHEY and CDR2 is SVGAGI. The CDR3 coding sequence is TGTGCCAGCACAGCCGGGGACAGTGACACCTACGAGCAGTACTTC. It translates to CASTAGDSDTYEQYF.

The J gene is TRBJ2-5, the V gene TRBV14; TRBD2 agrees at 14 bases. Germline assignment: CDR1 SGHDN and CDR2 FVKESK. The CDR3 runs to 15 residues. Unmatched junction bases numbered 4, after V lost 3 bases and J lost 7 bases. The CDR3 protein is CASSQGLAGAGTQYF. CDR3 DNA: TGTGCCAGCAGCCAGGGACTAGCGGGAGCAGGGACCCAGTACTTC.

The chain has TRBV7-8 and TRBJ2-5; 16 bases match TRBD2. The CDR3 spans 15 residues. Germline values: CDR1 SGHVS, CDR2 FQNEAQ. V was pared by 6 bases and J by 9 bases, with 7 bases of the junction left unmatched. The CDR3 region is CASRLSGLAGGPQYF. CDR3 sequence (DNA): TGTGCCAGCAGATTGTCGGGACTAGCGGGAGGGCCCCAGTACTTC.

The V gene is TRBV7-2, the J gene TRBJ1-2; 12 bases align to TRBD1. This CDR3 contains 13 residues. V lost 5 bases, J lost 8 bases, and 3 bases stayed unmatched. Germline-derived CDR1 and CDR2 are SGHTA and FQGNSA. The CDR3 loop is CASSRDRGQGYTF. CDR3 in DNA: TGTGCCAGCAGCCGGGACAGGGGGCAGGGCTACACCTTC.